The 2 T cell receptor beta chains listed next were all sequenced from one sample in a study of T cell repertoires in cytomegalovirus infection. MiXCR, run by TCRdb on the reads, gives a single entry per CDR3 protein. Of 200,000 or so distinct CDR3 sequences listed, roughly two fifths are singletons. Antigen specificity for these receptors is unknown. Specimen: CD8+ T cells from cultured PBMCs, collected from culture after CMV antigen stimulation. The receptors stem from a human donor in good health (CMV status not recorded). Some clones in this sample may be carry-over from other donors' samples.

The gene calls are TRBV10-1 and TRBJ1-5; D gene uncertain. Germline V gives CDR1 WNHNN, CDR2 SYGVQD (reference sequence). The germline V and J ends were trimmed by 2 bases and 7 bases, with 9 bases remaining between them. The CDR3 covers 13 residues. CDR3 in amino acids: CASSEGFPQPQHF. The CDR3 DNA sequence: TGCGCCAGCAGTGAGGGATTTCCACAGCCCCAGCATTTT.

The V gene is TRBV9, the J gene TRBJ1-1, with a weak D call TRBD1 (6 bases). V was pared by 3 bases and J by 0 bases, with 9 bases between. The CDR3 has 14 amino acids. The germline V gene encodes CDR1 SGDLS and CDR2 YYNGEE. The CDR3, as DNA: TGTGCCAGCAGCGCTGGGACACTGAACACTGAAGCTTTCTTT. It encodes CASSAGTLNTEAFF.